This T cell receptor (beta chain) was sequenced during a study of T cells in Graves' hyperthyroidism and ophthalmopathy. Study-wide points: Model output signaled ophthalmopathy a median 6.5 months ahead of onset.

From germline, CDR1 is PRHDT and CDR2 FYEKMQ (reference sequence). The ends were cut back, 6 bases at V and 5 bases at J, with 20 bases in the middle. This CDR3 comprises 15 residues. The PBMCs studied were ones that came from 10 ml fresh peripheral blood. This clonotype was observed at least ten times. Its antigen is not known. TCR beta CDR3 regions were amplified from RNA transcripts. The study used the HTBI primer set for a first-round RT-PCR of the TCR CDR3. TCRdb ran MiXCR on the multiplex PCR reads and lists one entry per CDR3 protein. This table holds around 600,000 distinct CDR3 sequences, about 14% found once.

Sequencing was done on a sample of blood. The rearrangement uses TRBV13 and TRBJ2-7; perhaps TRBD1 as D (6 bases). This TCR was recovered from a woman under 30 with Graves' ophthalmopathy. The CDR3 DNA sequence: TGTGCCAGCAGGGAATTAGGGGGAGCAGCAGACGAGCAGTACTTC. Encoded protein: CASRELGGAADEQYF.